Sequencing of this T cell receptor (beta chain) was carried out in a study of blood T cell repertoires in COVID-19. Study in general: COVID-19 samples collected from the United States, Italy and Spain covered acute and convalescent phases. Nucleic acid was either cDNA or gDNA, and it came from T cells, B-cell-depleted T cells, or PBMCs.

Per the original methods: Reference gene primer amplification gave nucleated cell count estimates. Profiled with immunoSEQ multiplex PCR; TCRdb holds only in-frame clones, not every one. The V and J calls and clone size come from that table; D and trimming were worked out from the DNA. This table has approximately 310,000 clones, around 90% appearing once. CDR1 is GTSNPN and CDR2 is SVGIG in the germline V gene (reference sequence). This CDR3 comprises 13 residues. V shed 0 bases and J shed 5 bases, with 8 bases lying between them. The rearrangement links TRBV30 to TRBJ1-5; D remains unclear. The specimen sequenced was peripheral blood. The receptor was isolated from a man aged 50 to 60 with active or convalescent COVID-19. The CDR3 sequence is CAWSVMRDQPQHF. The CDR3 DNA is TGTGCCTGGAGTGTAATGAGGGATCAGCCCCAGCATTTT.